A single sample is the source of the 15 T cell receptor beta chains below, sequenced in a study of T cell clonotyping in hematopoietic cell transplantation. Data came from immunoSEQ multiplex PCR; TCRdb stores just in-frame clones and leaves some out. This sample has more than 9,000 clones; approximately 90% occur once, and the top ten carry around 0.8%. The sample consisted of peripheral blood mononuclear cells. These receptors were obtained from a woman between 50 and 59 years old in good health. Some clones in this sample may be carry-over from other donors' samples.

This clone has just one count. The gene calls are TRBV18 and TRBJ2-7, with D possibly TRBD1 on 5 matching bases. Germline V gene sequence: CDR1 KGHSH, CDR2 LQKENI. V was clipped by 4 bases and J by 2 bases, with 12 bases between them. The CDR3 is made up of 14 amino acids. CDR3 protein: CASSRGAQTYEQYF. The CDR3 DNA follows: TGTGCCAGCTCACGTGGGGCACAGACCTACGAGCAGTACTTC. The whole variable domain, filled in from reference TRBV18 and TRBJ2-7, reads NAGVMQNPRHLVRRRGQEARLRCSPMKGHSHVYWYRQLPEEGLKFMVYLQKENIIDESGMPKERFSAEFPKEGPSILRIQQVVRGDSAAYFCASSRGAQTYEQYFGPGTRLTVT.

This rearrangement joins TRBV4-3 to TRBJ2-1; unclear D gene. The CDR3 has 17 amino acids. CDR1 LGHNA and CDR2 YSLEER come from the germline V gene. The V gene lost 0 bases and the J gene lost 7 bases, with 19 bases spanning the gap. The CDR3 region has the DNA TGCGCCAGCAGCCAAGATCTTCAGGACCTCCTTTCTAATGAGCAGTTCTTC. Translating gives CASSQDLQDLLSNEQFF.

The CDR3 region has the DNA TGTGCCAGCAGAGAAGAATTACAAGGGAGATCCTATGGCTACACCTTC. This sequence encodes CASREELQGRSYGYTF. The chain combines TRBV7-2 with TRBJ1-2; D unclear. The ends were cut back, 6 bases at V and 4 bases at J, with 21 bases in the middle. In germline, CDR1 is SGHTA, CDR2 FQGNSA. The CDR3 runs to 16 residues.

The chain carries TRBV21-1 and TRBJ2-5; no DNA check was done on the table's D call, TRBD2. TRBV21-1 is tagged as a pseudogene. The CDR3 consists of 17 residues. The DNA for the CDR3 is TGTGCCAGCAGCAAAGCGAGCGCGGGGGGATGGGACCAGACCCAGTACTTC. It yields the protein CASSKASAGGWDQTQYF.

The chain recombines TRBV7-9 with TRBJ2-7; no clear D. CDR1 is SEHNR, CDR2 FQNEAQ, per germline (reference sequence). This CDR3 region has 13 residues. V shed 1 base and J shed 1 base, with 5 bases lying between them. CDR3 protein: CASSLVVSYEQYF. Written as DNA, the CDR3 is TGTGCCAGCAGCTTAGTTGTATCCTACGAGCAGTACTTC. Complete variable domain (other parts from reference TRBV7-9 and TRBJ2-7): DTGVSQNPRHKITKRGQNVTFRCDPISEHNRLYWYRQTLGQGPEFLTYFQNEAQLEKSRLLSDRFSAERPKGSFSTLEIQRTEQGDSAMYLCASSLVVSYEQYFGPGTRLTVT.

This chain links TRBV7-9 with TRBJ2-7; TRBD2 matches 7 bases. V lost 4 bases to trimming and J lost 0 bases; unmatched junction nucleotides: 6. There are 15 residues in the CDR3. The V gene's germline CDR1 is SEHNR and CDR2 FQNEAQ (reference sequence). The CDR3 coding sequence is TGTGCCAGCAGCTCCACTAGCGAGAGCTCCTACGAGCAGTACTTC. Translating gives CASSSTSESSYEQYF.

The J gene is TRBJ1-2, the V gene TRBV19; D is perhaps TRBD1 (5 bases). This CDR3 spans 13 amino acids. Trimming stripped 6 bases from V and 8 bases from J, with 16 bases between. CDR1 and CDR2 from the germline V gene are LNHDA and SQIVND (reference sequence). Written as DNA, the CDR3 is TGTGCCAGTAGCCCCAGGGTTTTGCGAGGCTACACCTTC. Translating it yields CASSPRVLRGYTF.

The rearrangement links TRBV18 to TRBJ1-1; D call uncertain. V lost 6 bases to trimming and J lost 0 bases, with 8 bases between them. The germline V gene encodes CDR1 KGHSH and CDR2 LQKENI. The CDR3 loop spans 13 amino acids. CDR3 sequence reads: CASSGYLNTEAFF. The CDR3 DNA sequence: TGTGCCAGCTCTGGATACTTGAACACTGAAGCTTTCTTT.

V and J are TRBV11-2 and TRBJ1-2, with D possibly being TRBD1 (6 bases). The CDR3 totals 15 residues. Trimming took 0 bases from V and 4 from J, leaving 12 bases between them. Germline CDR1 reads SGHAT; CDR2 reads FQNNGV. The CDR3 sequence is CASSLEWGAFYGYTF. CDR3 in DNA: TGTGCCAGCAGCTTAGAGTGGGGGGCGTTCTATGGCTACACCTTC.

This chain connects TRBV4-1 to TRBJ2-1; maybe TRBD2 (5 bases). Trimming shortened V by 5 bases and J by 9 bases, and 8 bases separated the two germline ends. This CDR3 is 11 amino acids long. CDR1 is MGHRA, CDR2 YSYEKL, per germline. CDR3 coding DNA: TGCGCCAGCAGCACCGGGATTGAGCAGTTCTTC. Translating it yields CASSTGIEQFF.

The chain carries TRBV5-1 and TRBJ2-1, with 7 bases that match TRBD1. This CDR3 has 14 amino acids. Germline loops: CDR1 SGHRS, CDR2 YFSETQ. Trimming at V came to 4 bases and at J to 8 bases, leaving 9 bases not matched to a gene. CDR3 DNA: TGCGCCAGCAGCATTCAGGGGGACGTCGATGAGCAGTTCTTC. Protein product: CASSIQGDVDEQFF.

The rearrangement uses TRBV29-1 and TRBJ1-1, with 11 bases identical to TRBD1. The CDR3 extends over 12 amino acids. V trimming: 5 bases; J trimming: 10 bases; junction bases outside the gene matches: 6. The germline CDR1 and CDR2 sequences are SQVTM and ANQGSEA. Here the CDR3 reads CSVTGTGGSAFF. The CDR3 DNA is TGCAGCGTTACCGGGACAGGGGGATCAGCTTTCTTT. Based on the CDR3 plus reference TRBV29-1 and TRBJ1-1, the full variable domain is SAVISQKPSRDICQRGTSLTIQCQVDSQVTMMFWYRQQPGQSLTLIATANQGSEATYESGFVIDKFPISRPNLTFSTLTVSNMSPEDSSIYLCSVTGTGGSAFFGQGTRLTVV.

The chain combines TRBV29-1 with TRBJ1-1, with D perhaps matching TRBD1 (6 bases). Trimming shortened V by 7 bases and J by 0 bases, and 15 bases separated the two germline ends. This CDR3 region has 14 residues. In germline, CDR1 is SQVTM, CDR2 ANQGSEA. The CDR3 is CSGAGQHMNTEAFF. CDR3 DNA sequence: TGCAGCGGCGCCGGACAGCATATGAACACTGAAGCTTTCTTT.

CDR3: CASSPLESNQPQHF. As DNA, the CDR3 is TGTGCCAGCTCCCCCCTTGAGAGCAATCAGCCCCAGCATTTT. V gene TRBV18 combines with J gene TRBJ1-5; D unclear. The ends were cut back, 6 bases at V and 1 base at J, with 10 bases in the middle. CDR1 is KGHSH, CDR2 LQKENI, per germline. The CDR3 spans 14 residues.

The chain uses TRBV6-5 and TRBJ1-2; the D gene is possibly TRBD1 (5 bases). Per germline, CDR1 MNHEY and CDR2 SVGAGI. The length of the CDR3 is 13 residues. V lost 7 bases and J 4 bases, leaving 13 bases between the germline ends. CDR3 bases: TGTGCCAGCAAAGACGGGACGGGCTATGGCTACACCTTC. Translated, it gives CASKDGTGYGYTF.